This T cell receptor (beta chain) appears in the sequencing data of a study of T cell responses to AZD1222 COVID-19 vaccine. Study-wide results and caveats: With two AZD1222 doses given, Spike-specific TCR breadth and depth both rose.

The CDR3 has 16 residues. The V gene lost 0 bases and the J gene lost 0 bases, with 9 bases spanning the gap. Germline CDR1 and CDR2: SNHLY and FYNNEI. The table came from immunoSEQ multiplex PCR; TCRdb's copy has only in-frame clones and leaves some out. Seen here are approximately 140,000 clones, approximately 90% observed once, and the top ten hold under 4%. As concerns this clone: Antigen unknown.

The TCR was taken from an adult who received the AZD1222 COVID-19 vaccine. Sequencing was performed on peripheral blood, taken 28 days after the second AZD1222 dose. The chain links TRBV2 to TRBJ2-4; no clear D gene. The CDR3 DNA is TGTGCCAGCAGTGAAGCGATTGTTCTAGCCAAAAACATTCAGTACTTC. Its protein product is CASSEAIVLAKNIQYF.